The 20 T cell receptor beta chains given below trace back to one sample, sequenced in a study of cytomegalovirus exposure and HLA in healthy donors. The PCR used 60 Vbeta and 13 Jbeta primers. Clones were sequenced by immunoSEQ multiplex PCR, and TCRdb holds only the in-frame ones, with some missing. The table records around 100,000 clones, approximately 71% of them present only once. Source material: PBMCs. The receptors come from a woman between 18 and 30 years old in good health and CMV-seropositive.

This clone was detected only a few times. CDR3 amino acids: CASLTGVGELFF. The CDR3 bases are TGTGCCAGCCTAACGGGGGTCGGGGAGCTGTTTTTT. The chain joins TRBV25-1 to TRBJ2-2, with TRBD2 as a possible D gene (6 bases). Trimming cost V 8 bases and J 7 bases, with 11 bases left between them. Germline assignment: CDR1 MGHDK and CDR2 SYGVNS. The CDR3 is 12 amino acids.

This chain connects TRBV5-6 to TRBJ1-1, with a possible D match to TRBD1 (6 bases). The CDR3 covers 15 residues. V lost 4 bases to trimming and J lost 0 bases, with 13 bases between them. Germline V gives CDR1 SGHDT, CDR2 YYEEEE. Written as DNA, the CDR3 is TGTGCCAGCAGCGAATTGGGACAAATGAACACTGAAGCTTTCTTT. Translating gives CASSELGQMNTEAFF.

The rearrangement links TRBV6-6 to TRBJ2-7; 14 positions match TRBD2. The CDR3 totals 16 residues. Germline trimming cut 4 bases from V and 1 base from J; bases unmatched to any gene: 3. CDR1 is MNHNY, CDR2 SVGAGI, per germline (reference sequence). For the CDR3, the DNA is TGTGCCAGCAGTTCTCGACTAGCGGGAGGGTCCTACGAGCAGTACTTC. Translating gives CASSSRLAGGSYEQYF.

The J gene is TRBJ2-1, the V gene TRBV6-1, with 11 bases that match TRBD2. The junction had 5 bases not matched to a gene; V was cut back by 6 bases and J by 4 bases. The CDR3 runs to 15 residues. Germline V lookup: CDR1 MNHNS, CDR2 SASEGT. The DNA for the CDR3 is TGTGCCAGCAGCCTTAGCGGGAGGGGGTACAATGAGCAGTTCTTC. This encodes CASSLSGRGYNEQFF.

This clone showed up just a few times. The chain employs TRBV11-3 and TRBJ2-1, with a weak D call TRBD1 (6 bases). CDR1 is SGHNT and CDR2 is YENEEA in the germline V gene. V was shortened by 5 bases and J by 9 bases, with 8 bases between the two germline ends. CDR3 length equals 11 residues. CDR3 loop: CASSQGSEQFF. The CDR3 DNA is TGTGCCAGCAGCCAGGGGAGTGAGCAGTTCTTC.

The V call is TRBV6-1, the J call TRBJ1-5; D is uncertain. The CDR3 is made up of 14 amino acids. The V and J ends lost 1 base and 0 bases respectively, with 4 bases between them. Germline V gives CDR1 MNHNS, CDR2 SASEGT. CDR3 loop: CASSEDGSNQPQHF. CDR3 nucleotides: TGTGCCAGCAGTGAAGACGGTAGCAATCAGCCCCAGCATTTT.

The V call is TRBV5-1, the J call TRBJ2-3; TRBD1 is a possible D gene (7 bases). The germline V and J ends were trimmed by 0 bases and 3 bases, with 11 bases remaining between them. The CDR3 extends over 15 amino acids. Looked up from germline, CDR1 is SGHRS and CDR2 is YFSETQ. CDR3 nucleotides: TGCGCCAGCAGCTTGGGACAGGGAGGAACAGATACGCAGTATTTT. Amino acid sequence: CASSLGQGGTDTQYF.

The V gene is TRBV19, the J gene TRBJ1-1; 9 bases map to TRBD1. The germline gives CDR1 LNHDA, CDR2 SQIVND (reference sequence). V lost 2 bases and J lost 4; bases outside the gene matches: 5. This CDR3 is 15 amino acids long. The CDR3 DNA reads TGTGCCAGTAGTATACCACAGGGGGCGGTCACTGAAGCTTTCTTT. It yields the protein CASSIPQGAVTEAFF.

This clone was seen only a few times. The rearrangement joins TRBV7-9 to TRBJ2-1; 11 positions match TRBD2. CDR1 is SEHNR and CDR2 is FQNEAQ in the germline V gene (reference sequence). V gave up 5 bases and J gave up 10 bases; unmatched junction bases: 19. The CDR3 is made up of 18 amino acids. For the CDR3, the DNA is TGTGCCAGCAGCCCCAGCTCCCTAGCGGGGGGTGATATACGAGAGCAGTTCTTC. This encodes CASSPSSLAGGDIREQFF.

The rearrangement links TRBV2 to TRBJ2-5; weak D call: TRBD1 (6 bases). The CDR3 sequence is 16 residues long. Per germline, CDR1 SNHLY and CDR2 FYNNEI. Trimming removed 2 bases from V and 1 base from J, with 14 bases in between. In nucleotides, the CDR3 is TGTGCCAGCAGTGAATCCTTGAGGGGGTTCCAAGAGACCCAGTACTTC. It codes for CASSESLRGFQETQYF.

This rearrangement joins TRBV11-3 to TRBJ2-1, with 7 bases that match TRBD2. CDR3 size: 17 residues. The V segment lost 4 bases and the J segment 1 base; nucleotides outside the gene matches: 10. Germline CDR1 reads SGHNT; CDR2 reads YENEEA. CDR3 bases: TGTGCCAGCAGCTCAGAGCGCCTGGGAGGGTCCTACAATGAGCAGTTCTTC. Amino acid sequence: CASSSERLGGSYNEQFF.

The chain recombines TRBV5-8 with TRBJ2-2; possibly TRBD1 for D (5 bases). Trimming took 5 bases from V and 4 from J, leaving 12 bases between them. Germline V CDR1 and CDR2: SGHTS, YDEGEE. The CDR3 length is 14 residues. CDR3: CASRLDSFTGELFF. Here the CDR3 DNA reads TGTGCCAGCAGGCTAGACAGTTTCACCGGGGAGCTGTTTTTT.

The chain recombines TRBV5-1 with TRBJ1-2; 7 nucleotides agree with TRBD1. CDR1 is SGHRS, CDR2 YFSETQ, per germline. The trim removed 0 bases at V and 2 bases at J, leaving 7 bases unmatched. CDR3 length equals 16 residues. CDR3 DNA: TGCGCCAGCAGCTTGGGGCTACAGGGGATCAACTATGGCTACACCTTC. Translated, it gives CASSLGLQGINYGYTF. Full variable domain (missing parts from reference TRBV5-1 and TRBJ1-2): KAGVTQTPRYLIKTRGQQVTLSCSPISGHRSVSWYQQTPGQGLQFLFEYFSETQRNKGNFPGRFSGRQFSNSRSEMNVSTLELGDSALYLCASSLGLQGINYGYTFGSGTRLTVV.

For the CDR3, the DNA is TGTGCCAGCAGCTTAGACCCTACAGGCAAGCGTGGAAACACCATATATTTT. Translated: CASSLDPTGKRGNTIYF. The chain links TRBV7-2 to TRBJ1-3, with a weak D call TRBD1 (5 bases). The germline V gene has CDR1 SGHTA and CDR2 FQGNSA. The CDR3 consists of 17 residues. The germline V and J ends were trimmed by 1 base and 3 bases, with 16 bases remaining between them.

V is TRBV6-1 and J is TRBJ2-2; TRBD2 matches at 7 bases. The CDR3 spans 13 residues. The ends lost 10 bases at V and 6 bases at J; junction bases unmatched: 8. Germline lookup yields CDR1 MNHNS and CDR2 SASEGT. This CDR3 is CATRTRVAGELFF. The CDR3 DNA is TGTGCCACTCGGACTAGAGTCGCCGGGGAGCTGTTTTTT.

The chain joins TRBV7-2 to TRBJ1-5; possibly TRBD1 for D (6 bases). Looked up from germline, CDR1 is SGHTA and CDR2 is FQGNSA. Trimming stripped 5 bases from V and 7 bases from J, with 15 bases between. The CDR3 has 14 residues. In DNA form, the CDR3 reads TGTGCCAGCAGCACGACAGGATCTCGGCAGCCCCAGCATTTT. It encodes CASSTTGSRQPQHF. Combining the CDR3 with reference TRBV7-2 and TRBJ1-5 gives the whole variable domain GAGVSQSPSNKVTEKGKDVELRCDPISGHTALYWYRQSLGQGLEFLIYFQGNSAPDKSGLPSDRFSAERTGGSVSTLTIQRTQQEDSAVYLCASSTTGSRQPQHFGDGTRLSIL.

Notes on this clone: Other nucleotide sequences from this sample produce the same CDR3. This chain links TRBV5-6 with TRBJ1-2, with D perhaps matching TRBD1 (6 bases). The CDR3 is 13 amino acids. V gave up 1 base and J gave up 5 bases, with 9 bases separating them. Germline-derived CDR1 and CDR2 are SGHDT and YYEEEE. DNA of the CDR3: TGTGCCAGCAGCTTGAACAGGGAATATGGCTACACCTTC. It specifies CASSLNREYGYTF.

V gene TRBV28 combines with J gene TRBJ2-7, with 10 bases identical to TRBD2. CDR1 MDHEN and CDR2 SYDVKM come from the germline V gene. The CDR3 covers 14 residues. Trimming at V came to 5 bases and at J to 4 bases, leaving 5 bases not matched to a gene. This CDR3 reads CASSGAGGVYEQYF. CDR3 in DNA: TGTGCCAGCAGTGGAGCGGGAGGGGTGTACGAGCAGTACTTC.

This clone occurred once. This chain joins TRBV7-8 and TRBJ1-2, with D possibly being TRBD1 (6 bases). CDR1 SGHVS and CDR2 FQNEAQ come from the germline V gene. The germline V and J ends were trimmed by 1 base and 8 bases, with 8 bases remaining between them. The CDR3 is 12 amino acids. The CDR3 DNA reads as TGTGCCAGCAGCTTAGTTGGGGGCGGCTACACCTTC. Protein: CASSLVGGGYTF.

This chain links TRBV28 with TRBJ2-7, with TRBD1 identical over 8 bases. Germline lookup yields CDR1 MDHEN and CDR2 SYDVKM. This CDR3 region has 14 residues. The junction had 5 bases not matched to a gene; V was cut back by 4 bases and J by 3 bases. DNA of the CDR3: TGTGCCAGCAGTTCATCCGGGACAGGCTACGAGCAGTACTTC. It is translated as CASSSSGTGYEQYF.